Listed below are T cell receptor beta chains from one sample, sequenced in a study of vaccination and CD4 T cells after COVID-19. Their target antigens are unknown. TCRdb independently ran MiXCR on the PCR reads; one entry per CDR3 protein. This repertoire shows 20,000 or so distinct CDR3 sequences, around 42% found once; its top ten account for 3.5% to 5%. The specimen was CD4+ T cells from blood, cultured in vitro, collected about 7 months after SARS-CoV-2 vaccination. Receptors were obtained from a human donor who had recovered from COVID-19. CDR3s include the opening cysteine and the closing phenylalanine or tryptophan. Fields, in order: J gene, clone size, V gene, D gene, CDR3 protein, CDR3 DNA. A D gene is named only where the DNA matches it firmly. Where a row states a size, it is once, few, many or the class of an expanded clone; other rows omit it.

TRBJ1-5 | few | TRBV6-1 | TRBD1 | CASSEEGTGYQPQHF | TGTGCCAGCAGTGAAGAGGGGACAGGGTATCAGCCCCAGCATTTT
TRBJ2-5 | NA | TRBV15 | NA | CATSKTADKETQYF | TGTGCCACCAGCAAGACAGCCGATAAAGAGACCCAGTACTTC
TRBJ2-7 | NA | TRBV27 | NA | CASSLTTGVGEQYF | TGTGCCAGCAGTTTAACAACGGGGGTTGGCGAGCAGTACTTC
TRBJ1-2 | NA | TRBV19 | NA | CASSINLWDKTGGYTF | TGTGCCAGTAGTATCAATCTCTGGGACAAGACGGGGGGCTACACCTTC
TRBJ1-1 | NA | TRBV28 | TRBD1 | CASSLLGQGSTEAFF | TGTGCCAGCAGTTTGTTGGGACAGGGAAGCACTGAAGCTTTCTTT
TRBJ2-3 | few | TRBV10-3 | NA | CAISEGLSQYF | TGTGCCATCAGTGAAGGGCTTTCGCAGTATTTT
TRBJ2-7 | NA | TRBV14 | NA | CASSGRGVSYEQYF | TGTGCCAGCAGCGGAAGGGGCGTATCCTACGAGCAGTACTTC
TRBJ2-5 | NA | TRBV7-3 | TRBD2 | CASSLTGEGETQYF | TGTGCCAGCAGCTTAACAGGGGAGGGAGAGACCCAGTACTTC
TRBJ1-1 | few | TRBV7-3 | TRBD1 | CASSMTGGLDTEAFF | TGTGCCAGCAGCATGACAGGGGGGTTGGACACTGAAGCTTTCTTT
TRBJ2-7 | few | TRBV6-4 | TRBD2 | CASSLGLAGAREQYF | TGTGCCAGCAGTCTCGGACTAGCGGGAGCTCGCGAGCAGTACTTC
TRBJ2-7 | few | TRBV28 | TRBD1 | CASLSGQGVSYEQYF | TGTGCCAGCCTTTCGGGACAGGGAGTGAGCTACGAGCAGTACTTC
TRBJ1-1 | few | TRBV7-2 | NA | CASSLFPGADTEAFF | TGTGCCAGCAGCTTATTCCCGGGGGCGGACACTGAAGCTTTCTTT
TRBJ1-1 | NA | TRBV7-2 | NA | CASSHRLGPEAFF | TGTGCCAGCAGCCATAGGTTAGGACCTGAAGCTTTCTTT
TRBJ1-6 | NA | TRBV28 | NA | CASGSTGWHSPLHF | TGTGCCAGCGGATCGACTGGGTGGCATTCACCCCTCCACTTT
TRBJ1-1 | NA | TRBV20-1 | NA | CSARRAIGTEAFF | TGCAGTGCTAGACGGGCAATTGGAACTGAAGCTTTCTTT
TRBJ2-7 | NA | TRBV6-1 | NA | CASSLAGEQYF | TGTGCCAGCAGTCTCGCGGGCGAGCAGTACTTC
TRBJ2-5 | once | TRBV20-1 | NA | CSARFKGIGETQYF | TGCAGTGCTAGATTTAAGGGGATCGGAGAGACCCAGTACTTC
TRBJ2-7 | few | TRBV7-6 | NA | CASSLGGGAALIYEQYF | TGTGCCAGCAGCTTAGGGGGTGGAGCGGCGTTGATCTACGAGCAGTACTTC
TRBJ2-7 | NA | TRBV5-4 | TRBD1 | CASSPDRARSYEQYF | TGTGCCAGCAGCCCCGACAGGGCTCGTTCCTACGAGCAGTACTTC
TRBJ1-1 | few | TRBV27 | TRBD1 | CASSSSGTVGTEAFF | TGTGCCAGCAGTTCCTCCGGGACAGTCGGCACTGAAGCTTTCTTT
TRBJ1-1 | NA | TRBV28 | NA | CASSSAGNGGTEAFF | TGTGCCAGCAGTTCCGCCGGGAACGGAGGCACTGAAGCTTTCTTT
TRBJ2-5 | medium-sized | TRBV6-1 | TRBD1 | CASRHRTGERETQYF | TGTGCCAGCAGACACCGGACAGGCGAAAGGGAGACCCAGTACTTC
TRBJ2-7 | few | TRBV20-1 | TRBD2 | CSASGSGSTPYEQYF | TGCAGTGCTTCGGGGAGCGGGAGTACCCCCTACGAGCAGTACTTC
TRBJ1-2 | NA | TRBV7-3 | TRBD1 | CASSTGQGDYGYTF | TGTGCCAGCAGCACTGGACAGGGGGACTATGGCTACACCTTC
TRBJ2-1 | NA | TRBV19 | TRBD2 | CASSIASGRPEQFF | TGTGCCAGTAGTATCGCTAGCGGGAGACCTGAGCAGTTCTTC
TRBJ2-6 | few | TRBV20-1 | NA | CSAEGGTPDSGANVLTF | TGCAGTGCTGAGGGGGGGACACCGGACTCTGGGGCCAACGTCCTGACTTTC
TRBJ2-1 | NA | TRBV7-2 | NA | CASSLDRGWRGVRHEQFF | TGTGCCAGCAGCTTAGACCGGGGTTGGAGGGGGGTTCGCCATGAGCAGTTCTTC
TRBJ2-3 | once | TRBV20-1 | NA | CSAQGGYRVSTDTQYF | TGCAGTGCTCAGGGGGGTTACAGGGTTTCAACAGATACGCAGTATTTT
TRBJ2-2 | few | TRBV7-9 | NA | CASSPPGAEDTGELFF | TGTGCCAGCAGCCCCCCGGGGGCCGAGGACACCGGGGAGCTGTTTTTT
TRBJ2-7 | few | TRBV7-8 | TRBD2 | CASSRNAMGLAYEQYF | TGTGCCAGCAGCCGGAATGCGATGGGACTAGCCTACGAGCAGTACTTC
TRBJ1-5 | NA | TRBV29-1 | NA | CSVRRGGGGQPQHF | TGCAGCGTTCGTCGCGGGGGGGGCGGTCAGCCCCAGCATTTT
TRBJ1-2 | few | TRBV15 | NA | CATSRDSYGYTF | TGTGCCACCAGCAGAGATTCCTATGGCTACACCTTC
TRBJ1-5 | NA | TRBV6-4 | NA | CASSLVRNSNQPQHF | TGTGCCAGCAGTTTAGTACGGAATAGCAATCAGCCCCAGCATTTT
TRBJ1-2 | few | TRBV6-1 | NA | CASTVGGINYGYTF | TGTGCCAGCACCGTAGGAGGTATTAACTATGGCTACACCTTC
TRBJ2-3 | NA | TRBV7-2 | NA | CASSFISDTQYF | TGTGCCAGCAGCTTTATTTCTGATACGCAGTATTTT
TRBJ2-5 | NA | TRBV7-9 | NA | CASSLRGVRGSETQYF | TGTGCCAGCAGCCTAAGGGGTGTGAGGGGATCAGAGACCCAGTACTTC
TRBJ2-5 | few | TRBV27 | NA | CASSLVWRTQETQYF | TGTGCCAGCAGTTTGGTTTGGCGGACACAAGAGACCCAGTACTTC
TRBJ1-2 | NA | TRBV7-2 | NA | CASSLSLRGLYGYTF | TGTGCCAGCAGCTTAAGCCTCAGGGGATTATATGGCTACACCTTC
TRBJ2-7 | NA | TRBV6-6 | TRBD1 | CASSYLAGTGDYEQYF | TGTGCCAGCAGTTACTTAGCCGGGACAGGGGACTACGAGCAGTACTTC
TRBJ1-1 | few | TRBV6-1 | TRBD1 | CATRGWGQLNTEAFF | TGTGCCACCCGGGGCTGGGGACAGCTGAACACTGAAGCTTTCTTT
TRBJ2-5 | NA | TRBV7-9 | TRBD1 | CASSLRTGVETQYF | TGTGCCAGCAGCCTTCGGACAGGGGTAGAGACCCAGTACTTC
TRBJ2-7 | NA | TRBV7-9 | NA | CASSSGGGYEQYF | TGTGCCAGCAGCTCGGGGGGCGGGTACGAGCAGTACTTC
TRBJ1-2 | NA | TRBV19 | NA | CASSTSISGYTF | TGTGCCAGTAGTACTAGTATTTCTGGCTACACCTTC
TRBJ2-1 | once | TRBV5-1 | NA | CASSSSDEQFF | TGCGCCAGCAGTTCATCCGATGAGCAGTTCTTC
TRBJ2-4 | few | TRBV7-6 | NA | CASSLDIVGAKNIQYF | TGTGCCAGCAGCTTAGATATTGTGGGAGCCAAAAACATTCAGTACTTC
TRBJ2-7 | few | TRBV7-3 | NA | CASSLVAADEQYF | TGTGCCAGCAGTTTGGTAGCCGCCGACGAGCAGTACTTC
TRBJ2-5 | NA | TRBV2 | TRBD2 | CASGLSGTSGSKQETQYF | TGTGCCAGCGGCCTAAGTGGGACTAGCGGGAGTAAGCAAGAGACCCAGTACTTC
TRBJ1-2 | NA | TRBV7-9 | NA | CASSLIGVVGGYTF | TGTGCCAGCAGCTTAATTGGGGTTGTAGGGGGCTACACCTTC
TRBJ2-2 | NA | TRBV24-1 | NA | CATRDPNTGELFF | TGTGCCACCCGGGACCCGAACACCGGGGAGCTGTTTTTT
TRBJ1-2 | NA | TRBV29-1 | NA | CSVLQGDGYTF | TGCAGCGTGCTGCAGGGCGACGGCTACACCTTC